A single sample gave rise to the 26 T cell receptor beta chains below, sequenced in a study of cytomegalovirus exposure and HLA in healthy donors. Both 60 Vbeta primers and 13 Jbeta primers went into the PCR. Assay: immunoSEQ multiplex PCR; the TCRdb copy retains only in-frame clones and omits some. In the table there are some 130,000 clones, approximately 68% of which are singletons. Material for sequencing was PBMCs. The origin of the receptors is a man aged 25 to 40 in good health and CMV-seropositive.

This chain links TRBV5-1 with TRBJ1-1; D possibly corresponds to TRBD1 (5 bases). CDR3 size: 15 residues. Germline V gene data show CDR1 as SGHRS and CDR2 as YFSETQ. V lost 7 bases and J lost 11, with 27 bases in between. CDR3 sequence reads: CASQPGHGRDLSAFF. CDR3 DNA sequence: TGCGCCAGCCAACCGGGCCACGGGAGGGACTTGTCCGCTTTCTTT.

CDR3 amino acids: CASSQGTIAYEQYF. CDR3 DNA: TGTGCCAGCAGTCAGGGGACTATCGCCTACGAGCAGTACTTC. This chain connects TRBV6-5 to TRBJ2-7; D possibly corresponds to TRBD2 (7 bases). Trimming shortened V by 5 bases and J by 2 bases, and 13 bases separated the two germline ends. This CDR3 has 14 residues. Germline V gene lookup returns CDR1 MNHEY and CDR2 SVGAGI.

The chain recombines TRBV19 with TRBJ2-2; possibly TRBD1 for D (5 bases). The CDR3 is made up of 15 amino acids. Germline loops: CDR1 LNHDA, CDR2 SQIVND (reference sequence). With 7 bases removed from V and 0 bases from J, the gap between germline ends came to 12 bases. The CDR3 sequence is CASTLGHANTGELFF. CDR3 in DNA: TGTGCCAGTACCCTAGGACACGCGAACACCGGGGAGCTGTTTTTT. Together with reference TRBV19 and TRBJ2-2, the CDR3 gives the full variable domain: DGGITQSPKYLFRKEGQNVTLSCEQNLNHDAMYWYRQDPGQGLRLIYYSQIVNDFQKGDIAEGYSVSREKKESFPLTVTSAQKNPTAFYLCASTLGHANTGELFFGEGSRLTVL.

V gene TRBV14 combines with J gene TRBJ1-6; a weak D match, TRBD1 (5 bases). Germline CDR1 reads SGHDN; CDR2 reads FVKESK. The CDR3 has 14 residues. The V end was cut by 5 bases, the J end by 9 bases, with 14 bases between. The CDR3 is CASSIFQGASPLHF. CDR3 in DNA: TGTGCCAGCAGCATCTTTCAGGGTGCTTCACCCCTCCACTTT.

The J gene is TRBJ2-7, the V gene TRBV6-1; D might be TRBD2 (6 bases). V was pared by 8 bases and J by 3 bases, with 11 bases between. CDR3 length: 12 residues. Germline V gene lookup returns CDR1 MNHNS and CDR2 SASEGT. For the CDR3, the DNA is TGTGCCAGCGCTTCGGGGGTCTACGAGCAGTACTTC. Protein sequence: CASASGVYEQYF.

The sample holds one count of this clone. The junction does not match germline at one end; this may be a read error. V usage is TRBV2 and J usage is TRBJ2-2, with unresolved D. From germline, CDR1 is SNHLY and CDR2 FYNNEI. The CDR3 is 14 residues long. The CDR3 DNA sequence: TGTGCCGGCAGTGCTGTTTTAAACACCGGGGAGCTGTTTTTT. Encoded protein: CAGSAVLNTGELFF. Variable domain in full (rest from reference TRBV2 and TRBJ2-2): EPEVTQTPSHQVTQMGQEVILRCVPISNHLYFYWYRQILGQKVEFLVSFYNNEISEKSEIFDDQFSVERPDGSNFTLKIRSTKLEDSAMYFCAGSAVLNTGELFFGEGSRLTVL.

J is TRBJ2-2 and V is TRBV4-1; TRBD2 is a possible D gene (6 bases). Germline V gives CDR1 MGHRA, CDR2 YSYEKL. V gave up 6 bases and J gave up 0 bases, with 17 bases separating them. CDR3 length: 17 amino acids. CDR3 protein: CASRPFLGGANTGELFF. The CDR3 coding sequence is TGCGCCAGCAGGCCCTTTCTCGGCGGGGCGAACACCGGGGAGCTGTTTTTT.

This clone was recorded only once. This chain links TRBV11-2 with TRBJ2-3, with TRBD2 identical over 10 bases. The CDR3 sequence is 17 residues long. The junction had 8 bases not matched to a gene; V was cut back by 1 base and J by 4 bases. CDR1 SGHAT and CDR2 FQNNGV come from the germline V gene. CDR3 DNA: TGTGCCAGCAGCTTAGGCATTCTAGCGGGAGTCTCAGATACGCAGTATTTT. Protein: CASSLGILAGVSDTQYF.

J is TRBJ2-1 and V is TRBV11-2, with D perhaps matching TRBD1 (6 bases). Trimming removed 4 bases from V and 4 bases from J, with 8 bases in between. Germline-derived CDR1 and CDR2 are SGHAT and FQNNGV. The CDR3 extends over 13 amino acids. CDR3 in DNA: TGTGCCAGCAGCTCCGGACAGTACAATGAGCAGTTCTTC. Translation gives CASSSGQYNEQFF.

V gene TRBV6-1 combines with J gene TRBJ2-5; 7 bases align to TRBD2. Per the germline V gene, CDR1 is MNHNS and CDR2 is SASEGT. With 6 bases clipped from V and 5 bases from J, the junction kept 9 bases outside the gene matches. CDR3 length: 14 residues. For the CDR3, the DNA is TGTGCCAGCAGGGCGGGAGACGGTTGGGAGACCCAGTACTTC. Amino acids: CASRAGDGWETQYF.

The chain has TRBV27 and TRBJ2-7, with 11 bases lining up with TRBD2. CDR3 length: 20 amino acids. The germline CDR1 and CDR2 sequences are MNHEY and SMNVEV (reference sequence). Unmatched junction bases numbered 21, after V lost 5 bases and J lost 3 bases. The chain's CDR3 is CASSTYYSPSGRTPSYEQYF. The DNA of the CDR3 is TGTGCCAGCAGTACATACTACAGTCCTAGCGGGAGGACTCCCAGCTACGAGCAGTACTTC.

The rearrangement joins TRBV11-2 to TRBJ2-1; D remains ambiguous. Germline CDR1 SGHAT, CDR2 FQNNGV. This CDR3 is built from 14 residues. The ends were cut back, 1 base at V and 4 bases at J, with 8 bases in the middle. CDR3 nucleotide sequence: TGTGCCAGCAGCTTAGCGTTAGTATACAATGAGCAGTTCTTC. It translates to CASSLALVYNEQFF.

The chain is built from TRBV5-4 and TRBJ2-3; 15 positions match TRBD2. V shed 3 bases, J shed 6 bases, and the junction held 5 bases outside the gene matches. The V gene's germline CDR1 is SGHNT and CDR2 YYREEE (reference sequence). This CDR3 is built from 16 residues. The chain's CDR3 is CASSWTSGRGIDTQYF. DNA of the CDR3: TGTGCCAGCAGCTGGACTAGCGGGAGGGGTATTGATACGCAGTATTTT.

The V gene is TRBV25-1, the J gene TRBJ1-5; 10 bases line up with TRBD1. The CDR3 is 17 amino acids. The junction had 6 bases not matched to a gene; V was cut back by 3 bases and J by 1 base. Germline V gene lookup returns CDR1 MGHDK and CDR2 SYGVNS. CDR3 in DNA: TGTGCCAGCAGTGATTTGGACAGGGGGGCGAGCAATCAGCCCCAGCATTTT. Protein product: CASSDLDRGASNQPQHF.

The rearrangement joins TRBV6-6 to TRBJ2-1, with D perhaps TRBD1 (5 bases). The germline V gene encodes CDR1 MNHNY and CDR2 SVGAGI (reference sequence). The CDR3 is made up of 14 amino acids. V lost 4 bases and J lost 2, with 9 bases in between. This CDR3 reads CASSSVGPYNEQFF. The CDR3 DNA reads TGTGCCAGCAGTTCAGTGGGGCCCTACAATGAGCAGTTCTTC.

This clone showed up just a few times. The rearrangement links TRBV27 to TRBJ2-7, with TRBD1 identical over 11 bases. J gave up 2 bases and V 10 bases, and 7 bases lay outside the gene matches. This CDR3 has 14 residues. Germline V gives CDR1 MNHEY, CDR2 SMNVEV (reference sequence). The CDR3 DNA sequence: TGTGCCACCCGGGACAGGGGGTTCGCCTACGAGCAGTACTTC. It specifies CATRDRGFAYEQYF.

This clone occurred a few times. The chain has TRBV7-6 and TRBJ2-7; D remains ambiguous. The CDR3 has 15 residues. From germline, CDR1 is SGHVS and CDR2 FNYEAQ. Trimming pared 1 base from V and 2 bases from J, leaving 12 bases between. This chain's CDR3 is CASSLDVGFTYEQYF. The CDR3 nucleotides are TGTGCCAGCAGCTTAGATGTGGGCTTCACCTACGAGCAGTACTTC.

The chain couples TRBV7-3 to TRBJ1-1; D may be TRBD1 (6 bases). The germline CDR1 and CDR2 sequences are SGHTA and FQGTGA. The V end was cut by 5 bases, the J end by 7 bases, with 14 bases between. The CDR3 spans 13 residues. The CDR3 reads CASSPTTGLEAFF. The CDR3 bases are TGTGCCAGCAGCCCAACCACAGGGCTTGAAGCTTTCTTT.

The chain is built from TRBV15 and TRBJ2-7; 12 positions match TRBD1. The junction had 18 bases not matched to a gene; V was cut back by 3 bases and J by 6 bases. Per the germline V gene, CDR1 is LNHNV and CDR2 is YYDKDF (reference sequence). The CDR3 has 19 amino acids. CDR3 nucleotide sequence: TGTGCCACCAGCAGCGACCGACCCCGGGACAGGGGGCCCGTGGGCGAGCAGTACTTC. As protein: CATSSDRPRDRGPVGEQYF.

J is TRBJ2-1 and V is TRBV7-9; TRBD2 matches 9 bases. Unmatched junction bases numbered 13, after V lost 10 bases and J lost 9 bases. This CDR3 spans 14 amino acids. Germline loops: CDR1 SEHNR, CDR2 FQNEAQ (reference sequence). The DNA of the CDR3 is TGTGCCACGGGGCTAGCGGGGTCGGAGGGTGAGCAGTTCTTC. It encodes CATGLAGSEGEQFF.

In nucleotides, the CDR3 is TGTGCCAGCAGCTTTAGCGGGAGCTCCTACAATGAGCAGTTCTTC. Its translation is CASSFSGSSYNEQFF. The gene calls are TRBV7-3 and TRBJ2-1, with 9 bases aligning to TRBD2. The CDR3 runs to 15 residues. Per germline, CDR1 SGHTA and CDR2 FQGTGA. V shed 3 bases and J 0 bases; nucleotides not matched to a gene: 0.

V is TRBV27 and J is TRBJ2-7, with TRBD1 as a possible D gene (5 bases). Germline V gene lookup returns CDR1 MNHEY and CDR2 SMNVEV (reference sequence). V was clipped by 5 bases and J by 6 bases, with 20 bases between them. This CDR3 is 15 amino acids long. The CDR3, as DNA: TGTGCCAGCAGTCCGTTTCCAGGGAATTCCCTCGAGCAGTACTTC. It specifies CASSPFPGNSLEQYF.

The chain employs TRBV28 and TRBJ2-2, with 7 bases matching TRBD1. The J segment lost 4 bases and the V segment lost 5 bases, leaving 25 bases of the junction unmatched. The CDR3 consists of 21 residues. The germline CDR1 and CDR2 sequences are MDHEN and SYDVKM. In DNA, the CDR3 is TGTGCCAGCAGTACCCTATACGACAGGGCGGCAAAAGGAAGGGCCACCGGGGAGCTGTTTTTT. Residues: CASSTLYDRAAKGRATGELFF.

The sample holds a few counts of this clone. The rearrangement uses TRBV5-4 and TRBJ2-5, with D possibly TRBD1 on 6 matching bases. The CDR3 sequence is 14 residues long. The germline gives CDR1 SGHNT, CDR2 YYREEE (reference sequence). Trimming took off 4 bases at V and 6 bases at J, with 16 bases between the two ends. The chain's CDR3 is CASSTEYREKTQYF. The CDR3 DNA follows: TGTGCCAGCAGCACCGAGTACAGGGAGAAGACCCAGTACTTC.

The genes are TRBV12-5 and TRBJ1-4, with 9 bases matching TRBD1. The CDR3 is 18 residues long. The germline gives CDR1 LGHNT, CDR2 FRNRAP. V lost 1 base and J lost 7; bases outside the gene matches: 13. In DNA, the CDR3 is TGTGCTAGTGGTTTGGCGCGGACAGGGGTTGGTGGCCCTGAAAAACTGTTTTTT. This encodes CASGLARTGVGGPEKLFF.

This clone appeared a single time. The chain is built from TRBV7-9 and TRBJ2-3, with 15 bases that match TRBD2. Looked up from germline, CDR1 is SEHNR and CDR2 is FQNEAQ (reference sequence). The CDR3 covers 18 residues. Unmatched junction bases numbered 8, after V lost 2 bases and J lost 5 bases. The DNA for the CDR3 is TGTGCCAGCAGCTTACAAGGACTAGCGGGAGGGGGTGGAGATACGCAGTATTTT. This codes for CASSLQGLAGGGGDTQYF. Combining the CDR3 with reference TRBV7-9 and TRBJ2-3 gives the whole variable domain DTGVSQNPRHKITKRGQNVTFRCDPISEHNRLYWYRQTLGQGPEFLTYFQNEAQLEKSRLLSDRFSAERPKGSFSTLEIQRTEQGDSAMYLCASSLQGLAGGGGDTQYFGPGTRLTVL.